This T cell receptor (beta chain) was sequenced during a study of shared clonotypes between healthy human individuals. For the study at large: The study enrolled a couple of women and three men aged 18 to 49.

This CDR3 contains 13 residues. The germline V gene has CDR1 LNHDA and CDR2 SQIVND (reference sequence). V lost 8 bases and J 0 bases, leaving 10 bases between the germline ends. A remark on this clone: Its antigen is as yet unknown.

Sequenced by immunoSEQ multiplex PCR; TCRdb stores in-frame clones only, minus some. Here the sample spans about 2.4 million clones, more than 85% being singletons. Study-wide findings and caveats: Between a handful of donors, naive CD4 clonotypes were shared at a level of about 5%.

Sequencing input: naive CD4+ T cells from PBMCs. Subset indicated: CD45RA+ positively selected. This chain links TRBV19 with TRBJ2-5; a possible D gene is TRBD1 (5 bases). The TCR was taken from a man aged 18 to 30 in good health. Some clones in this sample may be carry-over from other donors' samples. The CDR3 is CASSQGYQETQYF. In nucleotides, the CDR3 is TGTGCCAGTTCCCAGGGCTACCAAGAGACCCAGTACTTC.